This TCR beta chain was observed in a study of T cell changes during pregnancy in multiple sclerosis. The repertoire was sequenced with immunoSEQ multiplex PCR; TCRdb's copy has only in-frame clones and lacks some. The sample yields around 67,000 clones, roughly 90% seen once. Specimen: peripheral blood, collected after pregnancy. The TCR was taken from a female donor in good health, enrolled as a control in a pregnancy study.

CDR3 bases: TGTGCCAGCACCTACGGGACAGGGGACACTGAAGCTTTCTTT. Translating it yields CASTYGTGDTEAFF. This chain connects TRBV4-2 to TRBJ1-1; TRBD1 aligns across 10 bases. The V gene end was trimmed by 7 bases and the J gene end by 3 bases; junction bases not matched to a gene: 5. Germline loops: CDR1 LGHNA, CDR2 YNFKEQ. CDR3 length equals 14 residues.